This paragraph reports one T cell receptor (beta chain). What it recognizes is unknown. Noted time point: patch test 1, 2 weeks after DPC sensitization. Treatment here: therapeutic diphenylcyclopropenone sensitization with weekly scalp DPC. One entry per CDR3 protein results from TCRdb running MiXCR on the RACE reads. The data contain around 300,000 distinct CDR3 sequences, approximately 6.3% of them singletons. This sample stems from a study of human T cells and chemical hapten exposure. Study results and limitations: Relative to controls, expanded TCRs formed significantly more large CDR3 similarity clusters.

The CDR3 is 14 amino acids. Trimming at V came to 5 bases and at J to 6 bases, leaving 4 bases not matched to a gene. Germline V lookup: CDR1 SNHLY, CDR2 FYNNEI. The sequence derives from a woman aged 18-30 years with alopecia areata. Some clones in this sample may be carry-over from other donors' samples. The gene calls are TRBV2 and TRBJ1-6, with 7 bases aligning to TRBD1. This specimen was whole blood, taken in connection with sensitization to the hapten diphenylcyclopropenone (DPC). CDR3 sequence (DNA): TGTGCCAGCAGTTTGACAGGGTCTAATTCACCCCTCCACTTT. It codes for CASSLTGSNSPLHF.